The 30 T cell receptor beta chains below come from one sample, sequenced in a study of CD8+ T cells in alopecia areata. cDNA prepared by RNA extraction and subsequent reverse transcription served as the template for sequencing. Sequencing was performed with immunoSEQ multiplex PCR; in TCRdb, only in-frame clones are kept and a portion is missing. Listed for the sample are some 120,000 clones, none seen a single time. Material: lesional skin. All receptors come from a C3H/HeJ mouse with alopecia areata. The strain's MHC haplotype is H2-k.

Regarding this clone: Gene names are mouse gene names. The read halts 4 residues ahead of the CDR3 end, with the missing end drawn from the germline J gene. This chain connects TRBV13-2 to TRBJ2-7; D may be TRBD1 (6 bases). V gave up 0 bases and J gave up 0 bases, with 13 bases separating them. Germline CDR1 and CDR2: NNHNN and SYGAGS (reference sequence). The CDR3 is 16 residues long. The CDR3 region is CASGDAGTPSSYEQYF. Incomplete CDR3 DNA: TGTGCCAGCGGTGATGCCGGGACACCGAGCTCCTAT.

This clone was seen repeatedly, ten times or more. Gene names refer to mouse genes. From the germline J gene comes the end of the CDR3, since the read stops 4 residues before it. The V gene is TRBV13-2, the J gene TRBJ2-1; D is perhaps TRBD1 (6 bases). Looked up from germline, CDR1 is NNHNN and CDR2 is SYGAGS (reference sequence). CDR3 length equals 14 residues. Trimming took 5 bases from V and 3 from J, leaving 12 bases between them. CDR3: CASGGQKFYAEQFF. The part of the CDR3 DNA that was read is TGTGCCAGCGGCGGACAGAAATTCTATGCT.

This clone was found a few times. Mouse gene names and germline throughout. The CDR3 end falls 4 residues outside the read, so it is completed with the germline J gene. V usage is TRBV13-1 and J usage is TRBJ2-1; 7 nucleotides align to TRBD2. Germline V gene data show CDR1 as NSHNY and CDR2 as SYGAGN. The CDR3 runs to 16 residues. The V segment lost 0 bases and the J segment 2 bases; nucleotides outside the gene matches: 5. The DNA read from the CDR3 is TGTGCCAGCAGTGATGCTTCGCTGGGGGACTATGCT. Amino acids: CASSDASLGDYA. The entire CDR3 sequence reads CASSDASLGDYAEQFF.

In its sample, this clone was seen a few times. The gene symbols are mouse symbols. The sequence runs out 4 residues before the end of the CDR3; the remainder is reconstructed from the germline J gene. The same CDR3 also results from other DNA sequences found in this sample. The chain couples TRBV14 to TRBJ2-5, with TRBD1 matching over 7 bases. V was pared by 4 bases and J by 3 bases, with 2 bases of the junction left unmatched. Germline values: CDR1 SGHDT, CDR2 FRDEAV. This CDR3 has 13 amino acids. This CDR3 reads CASSPGQQDTQYF. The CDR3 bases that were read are TGTGCCAGCAGTCCGGGACAGCAAGAC.

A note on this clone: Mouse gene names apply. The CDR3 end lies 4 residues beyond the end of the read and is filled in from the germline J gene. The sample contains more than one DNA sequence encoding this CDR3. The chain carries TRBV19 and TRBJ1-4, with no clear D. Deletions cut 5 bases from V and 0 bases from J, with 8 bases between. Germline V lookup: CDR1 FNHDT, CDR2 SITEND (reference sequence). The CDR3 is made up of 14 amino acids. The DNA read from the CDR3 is TGTGCCAGCAGCAATATAATTTCCAACGAA. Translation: CASSNIISNE. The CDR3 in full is CASSNIISNERLFF.

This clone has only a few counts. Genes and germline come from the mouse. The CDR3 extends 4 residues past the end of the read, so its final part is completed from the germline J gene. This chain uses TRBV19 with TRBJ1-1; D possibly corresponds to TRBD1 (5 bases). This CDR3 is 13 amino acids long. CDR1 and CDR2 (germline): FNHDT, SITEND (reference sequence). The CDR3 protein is CASSIPDSTEVFF. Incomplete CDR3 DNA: TGTGCCAGCAGTATACCTGACAGTACA.

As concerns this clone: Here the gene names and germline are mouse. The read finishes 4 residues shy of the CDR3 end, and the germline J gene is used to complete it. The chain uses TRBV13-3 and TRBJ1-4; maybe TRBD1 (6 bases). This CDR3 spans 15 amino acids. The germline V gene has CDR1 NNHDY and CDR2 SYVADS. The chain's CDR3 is CASSDVEGGGERLFF. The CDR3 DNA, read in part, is TGTGCCAGCAGTGACGTCGAGGGGGGCGGCGAA.

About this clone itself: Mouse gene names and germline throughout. The chain's CDR3 is CTCSIRQGEDTGQLYF. The sequenced part of the CDR3 DNA is TGCACCTGCAGTATCCGACAGGGGGAGGACACCGGG. This chain connects TRBV1 to TRBJ2-2; 9 nucleotides match TRBD1. The CDR3 end lies 4 residues beyond the end of the read and is filled in from the germline J gene. The CDR3 length is 16 residues. V gave up 5 bases and J gave up 3 bases; unmatched junction bases: 7. Per the germline V gene, CDR1 is NSQYPW and CDR2 is LRSPGD (reference sequence).

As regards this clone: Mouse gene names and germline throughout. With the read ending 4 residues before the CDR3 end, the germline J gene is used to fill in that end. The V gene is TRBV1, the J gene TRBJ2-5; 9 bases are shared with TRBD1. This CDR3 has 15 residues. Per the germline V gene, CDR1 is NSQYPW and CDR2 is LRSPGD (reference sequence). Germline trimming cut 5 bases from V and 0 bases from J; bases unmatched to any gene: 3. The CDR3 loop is CTCSPGTGNQDTQYF. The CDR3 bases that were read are TGCACCTGCAGTCCTGGGACAGGGAACCAAGAC.

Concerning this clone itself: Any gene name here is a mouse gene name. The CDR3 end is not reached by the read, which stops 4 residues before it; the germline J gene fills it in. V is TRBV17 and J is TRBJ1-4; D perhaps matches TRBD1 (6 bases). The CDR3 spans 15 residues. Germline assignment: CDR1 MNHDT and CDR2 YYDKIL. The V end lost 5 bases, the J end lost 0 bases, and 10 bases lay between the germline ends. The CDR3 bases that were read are TGTGCTAGCAGTGGGACAAGAATTTCCAACGAA. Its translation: CASSGTRISNE. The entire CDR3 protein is CASSGTRISNERLFF.

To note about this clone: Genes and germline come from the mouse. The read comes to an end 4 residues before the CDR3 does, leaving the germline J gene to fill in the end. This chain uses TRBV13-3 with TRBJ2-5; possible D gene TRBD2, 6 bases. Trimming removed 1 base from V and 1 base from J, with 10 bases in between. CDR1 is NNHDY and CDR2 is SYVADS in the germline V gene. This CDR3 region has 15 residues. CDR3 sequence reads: CASSDNGGYQDTQYF. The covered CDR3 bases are TGTGCCAGCAGTGATAATGGGGGTTACCAAGAC.

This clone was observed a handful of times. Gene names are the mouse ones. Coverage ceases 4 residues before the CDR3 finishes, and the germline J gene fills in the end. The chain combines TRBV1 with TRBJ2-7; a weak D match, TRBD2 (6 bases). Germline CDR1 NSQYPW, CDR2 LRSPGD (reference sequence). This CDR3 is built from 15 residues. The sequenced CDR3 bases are TGCACCTGCAGTGCAGATCAGTTTCTGGGGTAT. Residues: CTCSADQFLGY. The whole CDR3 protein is CTCSADQFLGYEQYF.

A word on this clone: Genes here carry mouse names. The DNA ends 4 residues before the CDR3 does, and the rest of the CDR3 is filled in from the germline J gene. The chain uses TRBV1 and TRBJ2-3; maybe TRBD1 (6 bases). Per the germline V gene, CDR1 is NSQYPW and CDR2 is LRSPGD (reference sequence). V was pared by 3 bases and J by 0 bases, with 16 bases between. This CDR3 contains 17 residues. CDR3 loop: CTCSARRDKNSAETLYF. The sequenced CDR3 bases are TGCACCTGCAGTGCCCGCCGGGACAAAAATAGTGCAGAA.

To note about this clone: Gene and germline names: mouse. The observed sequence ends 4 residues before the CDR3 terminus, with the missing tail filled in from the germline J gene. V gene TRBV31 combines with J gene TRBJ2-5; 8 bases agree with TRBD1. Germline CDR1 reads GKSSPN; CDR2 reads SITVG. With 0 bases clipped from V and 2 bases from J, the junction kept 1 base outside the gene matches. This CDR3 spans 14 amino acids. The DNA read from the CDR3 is TGTGCCTGGAGTCTAGGACAGGGCCAAGAC. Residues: CAWSLGQGQD. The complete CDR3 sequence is CAWSLGQGQDTQYF.

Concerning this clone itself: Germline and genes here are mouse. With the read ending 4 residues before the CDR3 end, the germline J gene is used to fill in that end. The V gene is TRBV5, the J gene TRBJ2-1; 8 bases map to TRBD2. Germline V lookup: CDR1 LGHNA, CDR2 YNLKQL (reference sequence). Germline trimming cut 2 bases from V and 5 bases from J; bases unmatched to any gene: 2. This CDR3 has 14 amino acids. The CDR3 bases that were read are TGTGCCAGCAGCCAACTCTGGGGGGATGCT. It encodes CASSQLWGDA. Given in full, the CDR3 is CASSQLWGDAEQFF.

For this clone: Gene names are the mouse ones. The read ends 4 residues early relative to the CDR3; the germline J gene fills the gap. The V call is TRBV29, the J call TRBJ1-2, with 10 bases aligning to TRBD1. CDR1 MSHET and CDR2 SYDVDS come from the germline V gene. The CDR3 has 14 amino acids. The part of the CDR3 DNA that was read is TGTGCTAGCAGACCGGGACAGGGGAGGTCC. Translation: CASRPGQGRS. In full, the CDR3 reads CASRPGQGRSDYTF.

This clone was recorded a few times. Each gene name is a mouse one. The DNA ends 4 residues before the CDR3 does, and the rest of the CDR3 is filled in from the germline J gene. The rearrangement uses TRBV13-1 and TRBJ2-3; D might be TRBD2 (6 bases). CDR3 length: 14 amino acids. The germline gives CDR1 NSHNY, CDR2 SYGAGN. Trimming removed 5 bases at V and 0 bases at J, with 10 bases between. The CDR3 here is CASRPGTSAETLYF. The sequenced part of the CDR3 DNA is TGTGCCAGCAGGCCTGGGACTAGTGCAGAA.

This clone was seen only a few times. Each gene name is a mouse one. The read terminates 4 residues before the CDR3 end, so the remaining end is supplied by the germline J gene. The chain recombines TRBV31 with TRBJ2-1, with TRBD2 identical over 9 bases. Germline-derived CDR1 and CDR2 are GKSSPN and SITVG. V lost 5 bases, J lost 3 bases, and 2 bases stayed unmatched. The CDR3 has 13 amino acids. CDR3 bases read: TGTGCCTGGGCTGGGGGGGGCTATGCT. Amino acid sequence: CAWAGGGYA. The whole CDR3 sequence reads CAWAGGGYAEQFF.

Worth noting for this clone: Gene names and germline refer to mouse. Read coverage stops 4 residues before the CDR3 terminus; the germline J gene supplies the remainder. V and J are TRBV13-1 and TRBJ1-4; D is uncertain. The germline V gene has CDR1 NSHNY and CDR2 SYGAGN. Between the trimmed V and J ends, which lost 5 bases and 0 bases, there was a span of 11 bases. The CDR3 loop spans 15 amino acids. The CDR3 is CASSLDTISNERLFF. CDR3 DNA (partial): TGTGCCAGCAGCCTTGACACCATTTCCAACGAA.

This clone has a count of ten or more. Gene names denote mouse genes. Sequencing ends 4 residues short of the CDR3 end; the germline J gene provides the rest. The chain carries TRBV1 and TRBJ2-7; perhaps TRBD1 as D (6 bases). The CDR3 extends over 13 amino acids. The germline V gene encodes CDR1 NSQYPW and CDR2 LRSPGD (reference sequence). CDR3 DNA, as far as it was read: TGCACCTGCAGTGCCAAGGGGGATTAT. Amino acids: CTCSAKGDY. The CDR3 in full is CTCSAKGDYEQYF.

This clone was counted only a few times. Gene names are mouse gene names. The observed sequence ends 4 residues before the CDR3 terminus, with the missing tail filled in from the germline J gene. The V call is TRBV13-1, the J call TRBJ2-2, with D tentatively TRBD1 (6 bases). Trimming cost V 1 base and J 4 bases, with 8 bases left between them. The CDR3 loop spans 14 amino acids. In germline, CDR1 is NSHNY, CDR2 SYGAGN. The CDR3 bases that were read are TGTGCCAGCAGTGATCAGGGGACCACCGGG. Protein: CASSDQGTTG. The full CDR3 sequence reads CASSDQGTTGQLYF.

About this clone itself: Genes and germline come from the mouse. This chain's CDR3 is CASNSGTEEVFF. CDR3 bases read: TGTGCCAGCAACTCCGGGACAGAA. This chain connects TRBV14 to TRBJ1-1; 7 bases line up with TRBD1. Read sequence stops 4 residues before the CDR3 end, and the germline J gene provides the missing end. This CDR3 has 12 amino acids. Per the germline V gene, CDR1 is SGHDT and CDR2 is FRDEAV.

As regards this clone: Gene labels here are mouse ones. CDR3 DNA (partial): TGTGCCAGCAGCCAAGATAGGGGACAATCCTAT. Its translation: CASSQDRGQSY. From start to end, the CDR3 is CASSQDRGQSYEQYF. The V and J genes are TRBV5 and TRBJ2-7, with D possibly being TRBD1 (6 bases). The CDR3 end falls 4 residues outside the read, so it is completed with the germline J gene. Germline V gives CDR1 LGHNA, CDR2 YNLKQL (reference sequence). The CDR3 runs 15 residues. The V gene lost 0 bases and the J gene lost 1 base, with 10 bases spanning the gap.

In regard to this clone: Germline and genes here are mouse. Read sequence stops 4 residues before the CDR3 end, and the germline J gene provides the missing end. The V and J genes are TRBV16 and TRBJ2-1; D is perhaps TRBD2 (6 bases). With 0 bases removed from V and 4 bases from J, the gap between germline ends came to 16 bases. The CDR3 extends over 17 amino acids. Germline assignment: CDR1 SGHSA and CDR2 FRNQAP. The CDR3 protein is CASSLDQGDFFYAEQFF. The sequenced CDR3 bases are TGTGCAAGCAGCTTAGATCAAGGGGACTTTTTTTATGCT. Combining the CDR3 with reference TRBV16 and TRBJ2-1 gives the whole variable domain NAGVIQTPRHKVTGKGQEATLWCEPISGHSAVFWYRQTIVQGLEFLTYFRNQAPIDDSGMPKERFSAQMPNQSHSTLKIQSTQPQDSAVYLCASSLDQGDFFYAEQFFGPGTRLTVL.

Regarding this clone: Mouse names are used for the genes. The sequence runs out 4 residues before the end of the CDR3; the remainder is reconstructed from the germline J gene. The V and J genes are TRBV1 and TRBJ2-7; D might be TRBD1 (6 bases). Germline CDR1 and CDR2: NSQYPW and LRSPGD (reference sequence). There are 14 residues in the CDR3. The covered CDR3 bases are TGCACCTGCAGTGCAGGGGGACAAAAATAT. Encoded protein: CTCSAGGQKY. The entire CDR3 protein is CTCSAGGQKYEQYF.

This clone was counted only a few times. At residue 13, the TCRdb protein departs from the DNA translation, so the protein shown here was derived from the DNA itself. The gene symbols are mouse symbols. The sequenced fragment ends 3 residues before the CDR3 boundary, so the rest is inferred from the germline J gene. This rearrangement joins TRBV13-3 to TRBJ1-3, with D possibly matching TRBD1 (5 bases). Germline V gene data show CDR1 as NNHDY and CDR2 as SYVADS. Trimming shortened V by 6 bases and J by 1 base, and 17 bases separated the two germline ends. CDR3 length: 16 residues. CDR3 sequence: CASTPGTDPSGNTLYF. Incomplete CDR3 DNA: TGTGCCAGCACCCCCGGGACTGATCCCTCTGGAAATACG.

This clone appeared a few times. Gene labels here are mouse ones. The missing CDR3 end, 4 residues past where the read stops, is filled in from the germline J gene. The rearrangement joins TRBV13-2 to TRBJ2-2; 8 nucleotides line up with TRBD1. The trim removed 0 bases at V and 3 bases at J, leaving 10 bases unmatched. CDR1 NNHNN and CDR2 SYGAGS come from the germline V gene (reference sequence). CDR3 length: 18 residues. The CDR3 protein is CASGDDPGQGAYTGQLYF. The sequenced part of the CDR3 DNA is TGTGCCAGCGGTGATGACCCGGGCCAGGGGGCTTACACCGGG.

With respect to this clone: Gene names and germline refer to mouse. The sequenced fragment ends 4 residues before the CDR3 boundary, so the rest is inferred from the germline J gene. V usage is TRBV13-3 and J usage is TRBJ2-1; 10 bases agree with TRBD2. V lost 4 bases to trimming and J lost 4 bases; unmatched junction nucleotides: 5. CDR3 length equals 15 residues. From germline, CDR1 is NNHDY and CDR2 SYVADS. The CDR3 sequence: CASSQDWGAYAEQFF. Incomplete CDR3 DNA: TGTGCCAGCAGTCAAGACTGGGGGGCTTATGCT.

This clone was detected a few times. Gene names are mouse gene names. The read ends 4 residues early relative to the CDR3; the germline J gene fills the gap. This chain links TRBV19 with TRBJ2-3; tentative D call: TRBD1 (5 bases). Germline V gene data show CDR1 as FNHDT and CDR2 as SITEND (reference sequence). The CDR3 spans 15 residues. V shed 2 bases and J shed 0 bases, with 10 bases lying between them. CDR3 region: CASSIQDTSAETLYF. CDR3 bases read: TGTGCCAGCAGTATTCAGGACACTAGTGCAGAA.

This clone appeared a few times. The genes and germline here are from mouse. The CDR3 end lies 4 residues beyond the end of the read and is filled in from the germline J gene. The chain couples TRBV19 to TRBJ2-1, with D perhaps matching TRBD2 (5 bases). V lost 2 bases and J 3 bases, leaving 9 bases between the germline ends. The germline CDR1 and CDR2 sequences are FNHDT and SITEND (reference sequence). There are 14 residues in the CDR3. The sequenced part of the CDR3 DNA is TGTGCCAGCAGTATTCTGGGATTCTATGCT. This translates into CASSILGFYA. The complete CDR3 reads CASSILGFYAEQFF.